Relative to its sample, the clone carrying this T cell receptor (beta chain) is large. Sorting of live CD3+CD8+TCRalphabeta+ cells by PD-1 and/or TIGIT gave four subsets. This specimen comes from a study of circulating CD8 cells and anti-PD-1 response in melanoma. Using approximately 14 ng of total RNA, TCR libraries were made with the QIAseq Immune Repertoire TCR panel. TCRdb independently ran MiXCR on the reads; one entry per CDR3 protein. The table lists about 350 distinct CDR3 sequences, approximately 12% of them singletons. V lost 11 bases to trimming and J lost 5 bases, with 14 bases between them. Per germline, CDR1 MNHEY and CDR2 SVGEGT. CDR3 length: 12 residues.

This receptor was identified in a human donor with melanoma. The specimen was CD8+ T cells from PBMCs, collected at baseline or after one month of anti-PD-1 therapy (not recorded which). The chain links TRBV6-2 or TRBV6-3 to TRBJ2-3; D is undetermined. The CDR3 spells CAATERLDTQYF. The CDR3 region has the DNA TGTGCCGCGACCGAACGCCTAGATACGCAGTATTTT.